Sequencing of this T cell receptor beta chain was carried out in a study of blood T cell repertoires in COVID-19. About the study: Researchers got acute and convalescent COVID-19 samples from the United States, Italy and Spain.

The ends lost 2 bases at V and 4 bases at J; junction bases unmatched: 4. CDR1 is MNHEY and CDR2 is SVGAGI in the germline V gene. CDR3 length: 15 amino acids. In the original processing: Estimation of nucleated cell counts was performed using reference gene primer amplification. Generated by immunoSEQ multiplex PCR, the TCRdb table keeps only in-frame clones and is missing some. The V and J calls and clone size were taken over from that table, and D and trimming were inferred from the DNA. The data show hundreds of thousands of clones, with 70% to 90% seen just once and over 1.2% held by the top ten.

The chain carries TRBV6-5 and TRBJ2-3, with TRBD2 identical over 9 bases. This receptor was taken from an elderly man with acute or convalescent COVID-19. The sequenced sample was peripheral blood. CDR3: CASSYKRGVADTQYF. For the CDR3, the DNA is TGTGCCAGCAGTTACAAGCGGGGGGTGGCAGATACGCAGTATTTT.